Described below is a single T cell receptor (beta chain) sequence and its context. There is no known antigen for this receptor. Base qualities are not recorded, but no much larger clone differs from it by a single base. This sample was taken from a study of cytomegalovirus exposure and HLA in healthy donors (dated by TCRdb to about 2017). Context from the whole study: In an earlier analysis of roughly 590 of the donors, approximately 260 Gb of sequence data and 120 million or so unique TCR beta sequences from some 170 million T cells were reported. An early release covering roughly 640 HLA-typed donors comprised 250 to 350 gigabases of sequencing data and approximately 85 million unique TCR sequences. Among the approximately 420 genotyped donors, around 81% belonged to the genetic ancestry cluster associated with self-reported Caucasian donors. The study was designed to test whether signatures of past pathogen exposure could be identified by cataloging public T cell receptors. The study profiled the T cell repertoires of 500 to 800 subjects by immunosequencing and related them to cytomegalovirus serostatus. Besides the first cohort of around 670 subjects, a separate validation cohort made up of about 120 different subjects was used. To predict cytomegalovirus infection status, the study combined high-throughput TCR immunosequencing, statistical association of individual TCRs with disease status, and machine learning. A later analysis re-analyzed previously published TCR beta repertoires from 500 to 700 donors and added high-resolution HLA genotyping to study TCR occurrence patterns. The later analysis used no new phenotypic data to find candidate immune exposures, relying instead on TCR beta sequences and their occurrence across donors. An earlier analysis of 587 of the donors used high-throughput TCR beta sequencing to judge whether each TCR beta V gene segment behaved as functional or pseudogenic. Donor age, sex, ethnicity and CMV serostatus were collected together with the repertoire data. In a later genetic analysis, genome-wide SNP genotypes for about 65% of the roughly 700 donors were used, and that subset was treated as a discovery cohort. All discovery cohort repertoires had been generated using a single sequencing platform. HLA typing included class I and class II loci at four-digit resolution. The number of typed donors differed by locus: roughly 629-630 for A, B, C, DRB1 and DQB1; 522 for DQA1; some 610 for DPA1; and about 470 for DPB1. Roughly five DR-DQ haplotypes were handled as single units for association and clustering because linkage in the cohort was strong. On average, around 230,000 unique TCR beta nucleotide sequences were sequenced per donor among 398 genotyped donors of the cohort, with roughly 20% of those sequences being non-productive. The research as a whole found: A later analysis found that most CMV-associated TCR beta chains appeared HLA-restricted, with HLA associations seemingly driven largely by CMV exposure. Compared with the approximately 710-donor mean, donors in an Asian-associated ancestry cluster had fewer N-insertions in productive TCRs, according to a later genetic analysis. The earlier analysis of 587 of the donors excluded some 15 rarely observed V segments, including chromosome 9 orphons, because counts were too low. The authors suggested that the approach could potentially be extended to other disease states and immunological phenotypes. A group of highly shared sequence variants was considered likely to be a technical artifact of the sequencing pipeline. Assigning TCR associations to individual alleles was difficult when HLA alleles, especially DR and DQ, strongly co-occurred. Three of the identified cytomegalovirus-associated TCR beta chains were confirmed in vitro to be specific for cytomegalovirus antigens. Because the 87-base-pair reads could not distinguish some IMGT-functional V segments, including TRBV6-2 and TRBV6-3, those segments were excluded. Sequencing depth was assumed to be roughly uniform across donors in the presence/absence analyses, though that assumption may not hold. Compared with equally common non-associated chains, HLA-associated TCR beta chains in a later analysis were more clonally expanded and had lower generation probabilities. A total of 150 to 200 TCR beta chains were listed by the study as associated with cytomegalovirus. In an earlier analysis of more than 500 of the donors, most TCR beta V segments appeared in productive rearrangements about 87% or about 30% of the time, broadly matching IMGT annotations. Across donors, most TCR sequences were observed very rarely, whereas some public TCRs were present in many individuals. Immune exposure information for the cohort was limited to CMV serostatus. A later analysis associated 16,951 TCR beta sequences with specific HLA alleles at a false discovery rate of 0.05. In a later analysis, the rate of TCR association differed among HLA loci, with DRB1 alleles having the most associated TCRs and HLA-C alleles having the fewest. The cohort was sequenced for TCR beta chains only, and without alpha or paired-chain data the features that could be detected were limited. Several of the top co-occurrence clusters appeared to be linked to parvovirus B19, influenza, CMV and Epstein-Barr virus, according to a later analysis. A further reported finding was that TCR beta sequences accurately predicted the HLA-A and HLA-B alleles for most subjects in the first cohort. The classifier was reported to diagnose cytomegalovirus status with high specificity and sensitivity in both the original and validation cohorts. Linkage disequilibrium might explain the correlated functional status among segregating V segments, but an unknown experimental factor could not be ruled out. A later genetic analysis associated a missense DCLRE1C variant with V-gene and J-gene trimming of TCR beta chains, and an independent cohort replicated the association. Because HLA typing was missing for some donors at each locus, association tests included only the typed subset.

The cohort comprised some 680 healthy bone marrow donors. At the time of sampling, every cohort member was nominally healthy, though immune exposures that went unrecorded were likely present. The donor tested CMV seronegative and was one of the 352 seronegative cohort members. A peripheral blood sample was provided by each donor, and peripheral blood mononuclear cells were used for TCR beta sequencing. The Qiagen DNeasy Blood Extraction Kit was used to extract genomic DNA from the blood cell samples. Library preparation employed the immunoSEQ multiplex PCR assay. For the multiplex PCR, a mixture combining 60 forward primers for TCR Vbeta segments and 13 reverse primers for TCR Jbeta segments was used. A multiplex PCR assay on genomic DNA amplified the CDR3 region of rearranged TCR beta genes. The Illumina HiSeq System was used to sequence the amplified TCR beta libraries as 87-base-pair reads. As for the authors' bioinformatics: In a later analysis, some 80 million unique TCR beta chains were counted across the approximately 640 repertoires, and around 10 million of these chains were shared by at least two donors. To remove PCR and sequencing errors, raw reads were error-corrected and collapsed into unique sequences using a nearest-neighbor algorithm that merged closely related sequences. To assign V, D and J gene segments, CDR3 sequences were aligned to IMGT reference sequences. For a sequence to be retained, a match of at least six nucleotides to both a V gene segment and a J gene segment was required. Rearrangements were classified as productive when the CDR3 lacked stop codons and remained in frame with V and J, and all other rearrangements were classified as non-productive. CDR3 was defined according to IMGT convention as the region running from the second conserved V-encoded cysteine to the conserved J-encoded phenylalanine. In an earlier analysis of around 570 of the donors, sequences lacking an unambiguous match to a single V gene segment were excluded. An earlier analysis of 550 to 650 of the donors classified V segments as functional when productive rearrangements were above 56.7% and as segregating when the standard deviation between donors was above 5%. A statistical classification framework was developed to diagnose cytomegalovirus status using the catalog of TCR beta chain sequences. A later analysis assigned V and J genes by comparing TCR nucleotide sequences with IMGT/GENE-DB human TR gene sequences. The TCRdist pipeline was used in a later analysis to assign CDR3 sequences and most-parsimonious VDJ recombination scenarios. In a later analysis, every TCR beta chain was defined by the combination of its CDR3 amino acid sequence and its V-gene family, and reads without a unique V-gene family were dropped. As a way to deal with suspected cross-contamination and a sequencing artifact, a later analysis dropped 450 to 600 nucleotide sequences that were highly shared and had low generation probability. In a later analysis, a clonal expansion index for each public chain was calculated from normalized within-repertoire ranks of inferred template counts. In a later analysis, generation probabilities were computed with a VDJ recombination model fitted to out-of-frame rearrangements, and the resulting probabilities were checked against IGoR. A later analysis scored TCR-TCR, TCR-HLA and TCR-CMV co-occurrence with hypergeometric tests, applying a repertoire-size bias correction to TCR pairs. A later analysis estimated false discovery rates by permuting HLA or CMV assignments 20 times. A later analysis grouped co-occurring TCRs with DBSCAN, adding TCRdist sequence similarity when clustering within HLA-allele-positive subsets. For co-occurrence clustering, repertoires with fewer than 30,000 or more than 120,000 public chains were excluded, along with about five repertoires with anomalous nucleotide sharing. In its TCRdb copy, this immuneACCESS table keeps in-frame sequences only and misses some clones. Where compared with another copy, unresolved V genes explain less than half of these, and the others have no known cause. V and J calls and clone size follow that table, whereas D and trimming were derived from the DNA. The sample contains around 40,000 clones, over 60% of them found a single time. The biggest ten clones account for 6.5% of the sample.

The cysteine opens and the phenylalanine closes a CDR3 of 18 amino acids. Here the CDR3 DNA is all that survives: 54 bases in frame from base 1. Looking up the germline V gene yields CDR1 MGHRA and CDR2 YSYEKL. Trimming costs V 1 base and J 7 bases, and their ends lie 23 bases apart. This sequence originates from a man aged 30-40 years in good health and CMV-seronegative. The rearranged segments are TRBV4-1 and TRBJ2-1; possibly the D gene is TRBD2, per 7 matching bases. Sequencing was carried out using PBMCs. The bases read TGCGCCAGCAGCCAAGGGGAGGGTCCGGGACACCCAATGAATGAGCAGTTCTTC. Its coded protein is CASSQGEGPGHPMNEQFF.